Below, 29 T cell receptor beta chains from the same sample are listed, as sequenced in a study of early T cells in non-severe SARS-CoV-2 infection. Each CDR3 protein is one row after TCRdb ran MiXCR on the 5' RACE reads. There are 65,000 to 70,000 distinct CDR3 sequences in the sample; more than 9% occur only once, and around 1.7% lies in the top ten. The specimen sequenced was whole blood. Receptors were obtained from an adult who was a healthcare worker with PCR-confirmed SARS-CoV-2 infection or an uninfected control (not recorded which).

This clonotype was picked up many times. This chain uses TRBV11-2 with TRBJ1-1; no definite D call. The ends were cut back, 7 bases at V and 5 bases at J, with 17 bases in the middle. The CDR3 contains 14 residues. Germline CDR1 SGHAT, CDR2 FQNNGV. DNA for the CDR3: TGTGCCAGCATGGGGAGCTGGGTGCGAACTGAAGCTTTCTTT. It encodes CASMGSWVRTEAFF.

A few counts support this clonotype. This sequence joins TRBV7-6 and TRBJ2-7; 11 bases match TRBD2. V shed 6 bases, J shed 6 bases, and the junction held 4 bases outside the gene matches. The CDR3 runs to 13 residues. Per the germline V gene, CDR1 is SGHVS and CDR2 is FNYEAQ. The CDR3 reads CASSPLAGGEQYF. In nucleotides, the CDR3 is TGTGCCAGCAGTCCGCTAGCGGGGGGCGAGCAGTACTTC.

This clonotype was recorded at least ten times. The V gene is TRBV30, the J gene TRBJ2-1; D gene unclear. Trimming took 0 bases from V and 1 from J, leaving 7 bases between them. The CDR3 runs to 14 residues. Looked up from germline, CDR1 is GTSNPN and CDR2 is SVGIG (reference sequence). In DNA, the CDR3 is TGTGCCTGGAGTGTAGGGCTTTCCTACAATGAGCAGTTCTTC. Translating it yields CAWSVGLSYNEQFF.

This clonotype was seen a few times. J is TRBJ2-2 and V is TRBV12-5; no clear D. V lost 5 bases to trimming and J lost 6 bases, with 7 bases between them. The germline CDR1 and CDR2 sequences are LGHNT and FRNRAP. The CDR3 has 12 amino acids. The CDR3 sequence: CASGTRSGELFF. The CDR3, as DNA: TGTGCTAGTGGTACCCGGTCCGGGGAGCTGTTTTTT.

The rearrangement joins TRBV6-5 to TRBJ2-3; 11 bases are shared with TRBD1. V shed 6 bases, J shed 3 bases, and the junction held 8 bases outside the gene matches. Germline lookup yields CDR1 MNHEY and CDR2 SVGAGI. The CDR3 covers 16 residues. CDR3 loop: CASSKGDRGETDTQYF. In DNA form, the CDR3 reads TGTGCCAGCAGCAAAGGGGACAGGGGGGAGACAGATACGCAGTATTTT.

This rearrangement joins TRBV6-2 or TRBV6-3 to TRBJ2-4; D assignment may be TRBD1 or TRBD2 (6 bases each). Trimming cost V 4 bases and J 6 bases, with 22 bases left between them. The germline V gene encodes CDR1 MNHEY and CDR2 SVGEGT. The CDR3 extends over 17 amino acids. CDR3 loop: CASSFSQDRGGTNIQYF. The CDR3 bases are TGTGCCAGCAGTTTTTCCCAGGATAGAGGGGGGACAAACATTCAGTACTTC.

Only a few counts were recorded for this clonotype. The V and J genes are TRBV7-2 and TRBJ2-2; D gene ambiguous. Trimming shortened V by 4 bases and J by 0 bases, and 9 bases separated the two germline ends. This CDR3 is 15 amino acids long. Looked up from germline, CDR1 is SGHTA and CDR2 is FQGNSA. The DNA for the CDR3 is TGTGCCAGCAGCTCGCGACCGCCGAACACCGGGGAGCTGTTTTTT. It encodes CASSSRPPNTGELFF.

This clonotype was recorded a few times. The V and J genes are TRBV2 and TRBJ2-3; the D call may be TRBD1 or TRBD2 (6 bases each). The V end was cut by 8 bases, the J end by 3 bases, with 18 bases between. CDR1 is SNHLY and CDR2 is FYNNEI in the germline V gene. The length of the CDR3 is 15 residues. The CDR3 sequence: CASRLGGGPTDTQYF. The CDR3 nucleotides read TGTGCCAGCCGCCTCGGAGGGGGGCCAACAGATACGCAGTATTTT.

This clonotype showed up many times. V and J are TRBV6-2 or TRBV6-3 and TRBJ2-2; D might be TRBD2 (6 bases). The CDR3 loop spans 16 amino acids. Germline loops: CDR1 MNHEY, CDR2 SVGEGT. The V end lost 2 bases, the J end lost 1 base, and 11 bases lay between the germline ends. CDR3 in amino acids: CASSYAGGVNTGELFF. In DNA, the CDR3 is TGTGCCAGCAGTTACGCGGGCGGGGTGAACACCGGGGAGCTGTTTTTT.

This clonotype was counted between two and nine times. This chain uses TRBV20-1 with TRBJ1-2, with 8 nucleotides matching TRBD1. Germline CDR1 and CDR2: DFQATT and SNEGSKA (reference sequence). Losses at the gene ends were 4 bases for V and 7 bases for J; bases not matched to a gene: 8. This CDR3 has 13 amino acids. The CDR3: CSATPDRVVGYTF. DNA for the CDR3: TGCAGTGCTACTCCGGACAGGGTGGTTGGCTACACCTTC.

This clonotype has ten or more counts. The genes are TRBV5-6 and TRBJ2-7; the D gene is possibly TRBD2 (5 bases). The germline gives CDR1 SGHDT, CDR2 YYEEEE. There are 14 residues in the CDR3. V gave up 0 bases and J gave up 0 bases, with 7 bases separating them. CDR3 nucleotide sequence: TGTGCCAGCAGCTTGGGGGCGGGCTCCTACGAGCAGTACTTC. It specifies CASSLGAGSYEQYF.

This clonotype showed up many times. J is TRBJ1-4 and V is TRBV12-5; no clear D. The CDR3 runs 15 residues. The V and J ends lost 6 bases and 8 bases respectively, with 19 bases between them. Germline loops: CDR1 LGHNT, CDR2 FRNRAP. For the CDR3, the DNA is TGTGCTAGTGGCCTCGGAGGCCTACAAAGGGAAAAACTGTTTTTT. This translates into CASGLGGLQREKLFF.

This clonotype showed up just a few times. J is TRBJ2-7 and V is TRBV6-6; D may correspond to TRBD1 or TRBD2 (5 bases each). Germline values: CDR1 MNHNY, CDR2 SVGAGI (reference sequence). The CDR3 runs 13 residues. Trimming shortened V by 6 bases and J by 6 bases, and 15 bases separated the two germline ends. This chain's CDR3 is CASSHTWDLEQYF. In DNA, the CDR3 is TGTGCCAGCAGCCATACCTGGGACCTCGAGCAGTACTTC.

This chain links TRBV7-8 with TRBJ2-3; 12 bases agree with TRBD2. V lost 2 bases to trimming and J lost 4 bases; unmatched junction nucleotides: 4. The germline CDR1 and CDR2 sequences are SGHVS and FQNEAQ. The CDR3 has 16 residues. The CDR3 DNA is TGTGCCAGCAGCTTAAGGACTAGCGGGGCCCCAGATACGCAGTATTTT. The encoded protein is CASSLRTSGAPDTQYF.

This chain links TRBV20-1 with TRBJ1-2, with D perhaps TRBD1 (5 bases). Germline assignment: CDR1 DFQATT and CDR2 SNEGSKA (reference sequence). The ends were cut back, 5 bases at V and 6 bases at J, with 13 bases in the middle. This CDR3 has 12 residues. The CDR3 loop is CSAQRDVDGYTF. CDR3 bases: TGCAGTGCTCAAAGGGACGTAGATGGCTACACCTTC.

This clonotype was counted many times. V usage is TRBV5-4 and J usage is TRBJ2-7, with a tentative D call TRBD1 (6 bases). The V gene's germline CDR1 is SGHNT and CDR2 YYREEE (reference sequence). The CDR3 has 13 amino acids. With 3 bases removed from V and 7 bases from J, the gap between germline ends came to 14 bases. The chain's CDR3 is CASSSNREREQYF. CDR3 sequence (DNA): TGTGCCAGCAGCTCCAACAGGGAACGGGAGCAGTACTTC.

The rearrangement links TRBV30 to TRBJ1-1; D is perhaps TRBD1 (5 bases). The CDR3 contains 15 residues. The germline V gene has CDR1 GTSNPN and CDR2 SVGIG (reference sequence). V was clipped by 2 bases and J by 5 bases, with 18 bases between them. Here the CDR3 reads CAWSTGWGDGTEAFF. DNA of the CDR3: TGTGCCTGGAGTACGGGCTGGGGGGATGGGACTGAAGCTTTCTTT.

The chain links TRBV3-1 to TRBJ2-7, with a tentative D call TRBD2 (5 bases). Germline loops: CDR1 LGHDT, CDR2 YNNKEL (reference sequence). The CDR3 has 12 residues. V shed 3 bases and J shed 7 bases, with 10 bases lying between them. The CDR3: CASSQSPGEQYF. The DNA for the CDR3 is TGTGCCAGCAGCCAGTCTCCGGGAGAGCAGTACTTC.

The sample holds many counts of this clonotype. CDR3 protein: CASTLGGGRYSNQPQHF. The CDR3 DNA is TGTGCCAGCACCCTAGGAGGGGGCCGATATAGCAATCAGCCCCAGCATTTT. This chain links TRBV28 with TRBJ1-5; 7 nucleotides agree with TRBD1. The CDR3 runs to 17 residues. With V trimmed by 7 bases and J by 0 bases, 12 bases remained unmatched. In germline, CDR1 is MDHEN, CDR2 SYDVKM.

At least ten counts were recorded for this clonotype. The CDR3 sequence is CASSGTGNQPQHF. The CDR3 DNA reads as TGTGCCAGCAGTGGGACAGGGAATCAGCCCCAGCATTTT. The chain is built from TRBV2 and TRBJ1-5; 8 bases map to TRBD1. Germline CDR1 and CDR2: SNHLY and FYNNEI. Trimming at V came to 4 bases and at J to 4 bases, leaving 0 bases not matched to a gene. This CDR3 is 13 amino acids long. Full variable domain (outside the CDR3, taken from reference TRBV2 and TRBJ1-5): EPEVTQTPSHQVTQMGQEVILRCVPISNHLYFYWYRQILGQKVEFLVSFYNNEISEKSEIFDDQFSVERPDGSNFTLKIRSTKLEDSAMYFCASSGTGNQPQHFGDGTRLSIL.

This clonotype has more than one count but fewer than ten. This chain joins TRBV21-1 and TRBJ1-5; TRBD1, the D gene given by the table, was not confirmed from the DNA. TRBV21-1 is listed as a pseudogene. The CDR3 loop spans 21 amino acids. CDR3 region: CASSKETCRGTPGTWLQPQHF. As DNA, the CDR3 is TGTGCCAGCAGCAAAGAAACCTGTCGCGGGACGCCCGGGACTTGGCTGCAGCCCCAGCATTTT.

This clonotype turned up a few times. This rearrangement joins TRBV6-5 to TRBJ2-7; D is unclear. The V end was cut by 2 bases, the J end by 0 bases, with 5 bases between. CDR3 length: 13 residues. Germline CDR1 MNHEY, CDR2 SVGAGI. The CDR3 coding sequence is TGTGCCAGCAGTTACAGAAGCTCCTACGAGCAGTACTTC. This sequence encodes CASSYRSSYEQYF.

At least ten counts were recorded for this clonotype. The rearrangement joins TRBV2 to TRBJ1-2; a weak D match, TRBD1 (6 bases). The germline V and J ends were trimmed by 3 bases and 1 base, with 9 bases remaining between them. The CDR3 is 14 residues long. Per the germline V gene, CDR1 is SNHLY and CDR2 is FYNNEI. The DNA for the CDR3 is TGTGCCAGCAGTGATAGGGGGAATAACTATGGCTACACCTTC. Protein: CASSDRGNNYGYTF.

This clonotype was detected ten times or more. The chain joins TRBV20-1 to TRBJ2-5; tentatively, D is TRBD2 (7 bases). Per germline, CDR1 DFQATT and CDR2 SNEGSKA (reference sequence). CDR3 length: 15 residues. V shed 0 bases and J shed 0 bases, with 11 bases lying between them. CDR3 sequence reads: CSAREGGANQETQYF. The CDR3 nucleotides are TGCAGTGCTAGAGAGGGGGGGGCTAACCAAGAGACCCAGTACTTC.

This clonotype has at least ten counts. The V gene is TRBV9, the J gene TRBJ1-1; D is undetermined. The ends were cut back, 4 bases at V and 0 bases at J, with 7 bases in the middle. Germline CDR1 is SGDLS and CDR2 is YYNGEE. CDR3 length: 13 residues. Here the CDR3 reads CASSPTMNTEAFF. The CDR3, as DNA: TGTGCCAGCAGCCCGACAATGAACACTGAAGCTTTCTTT.

In this sample, this clonotype turned up many times. The J gene is TRBJ1-3, the V gene TRBV20-1; 8 nucleotides agree with TRBD1. This CDR3 region has 14 residues. Germline V lookup: CDR1 DFQATT, CDR2 SNEGSKA (reference sequence). The V and J ends lost 1 base and 6 bases, in that order; junction bases with no gene match: 5. The CDR3 is CSARVVTGENTIYF. CDR3 DNA sequence: TGCAGTGCTAGAGTGGTGACAGGGGAAAACACCATATATTTT.

V is TRBV4-1 and J is TRBJ2-7; possibly TRBD2 for D (6 bases). Germline V lookup: CDR1 MGHRA, CDR2 YSYEKL. This CDR3 has 16 residues. Deletions cut 4 bases from V and 4 bases from J, with 20 bases between. In nucleotides, the CDR3 is TGCGCCAGCAGCCTAAGCGGAGGGTTAGCTTCTTACGAGCAGTACTTC. It codes for CASSLSGGLASYEQYF.

At least ten counts were recorded for this clonotype. The chain employs TRBV29-1 and TRBJ1-4, with D uncertain. Trimming removed 6 bases at V and 8 bases at J, with 13 bases between. Germline V gene sequence: CDR1 SQVTM, CDR2 ANQGSEA. This CDR3 has 12 residues. CDR3 nucleotides: TGCAGCGTCTCTCCGTTGGGGGAAAAACTGTTTTTT. Protein: CSVSPLGEKLFF.

The chain couples TRBV7-2 to TRBJ2-5; 7 positions agree with TRBD1. This CDR3 region has 15 residues. With 1 base clipped from V and 3 bases from J, the junction kept 5 bases outside the gene matches. Germline CDR1 reads SGHTA; CDR2 reads FQGNSA. The chain's CDR3 is CASSLGGGTEETQYF. The CDR3 DNA follows: TGTGCCAGCAGCTTAGGAGGGGGCACGGAAGAGACCCAGTACTTC.